These 6 T cell receptor beta chains were sequenced from one sample in a study of blood T cell repertoires in COVID-19. Clones were sequenced by immunoSEQ multiplex PCR, and TCRdb holds only the in-frame ones, with some missing. The table records roughly 190,000 clones, about 86% of them present only once. Sequenced material: peripheral blood. The receptors here all came from a young man with active or convalescent COVID-19.

The chain links TRBV5-6 to TRBJ1-2; TRBD1 might be the D (5 bases). Germline loops: CDR1 SGHDT, CDR2 YYEEEE. Trimming pared 1 base from V and 2 bases from J, leaving 12 bases between. This CDR3 is 15 amino acids long. CDR3 region: CASSLRRGYNYGYTF. The CDR3 nucleotides are TGTGCCAGCAGCTTGAGAAGGGGATACAACTATGGCTACACCTTC.

This clone was counted a few times. This sequence joins TRBV3-1 (or the pseudogene TRBV3-2) and TRBJ1-2; 9 bases fit TRBD1. Per the germline V gene, CDR1 is LGHDT and CDR2 is YNNKEL (reference sequence). V was clipped by 2 bases and J by 2 bases; unmatched bases: 3. The CDR3 loop spans 15 amino acids. As DNA, the CDR3 is TGTGCCAGCAGCCAATACGACAGGGGGAACTATGGCTACACCTTC. Protein: CASSQYDRGNYGYTF.

The chain recombines TRBV29-1 with TRBJ1-2, with no clear D. V shed 4 bases and J shed 4 bases, with 10 bases lying between them. Germline loops: CDR1 SQVTM, CDR2 ANQGSEA. The CDR3 consists of 12 residues. CDR3 in amino acids: CSVGGGVYGYTF. As DNA, the CDR3 is TGCAGCGTTGGGGGAGGTGTCTATGGCTACACCTTC. Using reference TRBV29-1 and TRBJ1-2 for the parts outside the CDR3, the full variable domain is SAVISQKPSRDICQRGTSLTIQCQVDSQVTMMFWYRQQPGQSLTLIATANQGSEATYESGFVIDKFPISRPNLTFSTLTVSNMSPEDSSIYLCSVGGGVYGYTFGSGTRLTVV.

This chain uses TRBV7-2 with TRBJ2-5; D not resolved. This CDR3 region has 14 residues. The germline V and J ends were trimmed by 1 base and 2 bases, with 8 bases remaining between them. Germline CDR1 and CDR2: SGHTA and FQGNSA. The CDR3 spells CASSLGASQETQYF. The CDR3 nucleotides are TGTGCCAGCAGCTTAGGGGCCAGTCAAGAGACCCAGTACTTC. Variable domain in full (rest from reference TRBV7-2 and TRBJ2-5): GAGVSQSPSNKVTEKGKDVELRCDPISGHTALYWYRQSLGQGLEFLIYFQGNSAPDKSGLPSDRFSAERTGGSVSTLTIQRTQQEDSAVYLCASSLGASQETQYFGPGTRLLVL.

The gene calls are TRBV5-4 and TRBJ2-1; weak D call: TRBD2 (6 bases). CDR3 length: 18 residues. The germline gives CDR1 SGHNT, CDR2 YYREEE (reference sequence). Deletions cut 6 bases from V and 8 bases from J, with 30 bases between. CDR3: CASTLGPSSVAGLDEQFF. The CDR3 region has the DNA TGTGCCAGCACCCTAGGGCCCTCTTCGGTCGCGGGACTCGATGAGCAGTTCTTC.

This clone was counted a single time. The chain recombines TRBV5-6 with TRBJ2-6; 9 bases map to TRBD1. The CDR3 is made up of 17 amino acids. Trimming took 0 bases from V and 3 from J; bases not matched to a gene: 4. Germline V gene sequence: CDR1 SGHDT, CDR2 YYEEEE. CDR3 DNA sequence: TGTGCCAGCAGCTTGGAACAGGGGGCGCGTGGGGCCAACGTCCTGACTTTC. The encoded protein is CASSLEQGARGANVLTF.